The 28 T cell receptor beta chains below come from one sample, sequenced in a study of graft-versus-host responses after intestinal transplantation. Their antigens remain unidentified. Sequenced by immunoSEQ multiplex PCR; TCRdb stores in-frame clones only, minus some. The table includes about 120,000 clones, 95% detected once. The sample was unstimulated CD8+ T cells sorted from spleen or lymph node cells, taken before intestinal transplant. Receptors were obtained from a human donor who received an intestinal transplant.

The CDR3 nucleotides read TGTGCCAGCAGCGTAGGAGGGACAGGGTTCCACGAGCAGTACTTC. Protein sequence: CASSVGGTGFHEQYF. V gene TRBV9 combines with J gene TRBJ2-7, with 9 bases that match TRBD1. V was pared by 0 bases and J by 5 bases, with 6 bases of the junction left unmatched. Germline CDR1 SGDLS, CDR2 YYNGEE. The CDR3 loop spans 15 amino acids.

This clone has a single count. V usage is TRBV7-9 and J usage is TRBJ2-2; perhaps TRBD1 as D (6 bases). Trimming took off 1 base at V and 5 bases at J, with 11 bases between the two ends. From germline, CDR1 is SEHNR and CDR2 FQNEAQ (reference sequence). The CDR3 is made up of 15 amino acids. CDR3 sequence: CASSLDRERTGELFF. For the CDR3, the DNA is TGTGCCAGCAGCTTAGACAGGGAGAGGACCGGGGAGCTGTTTTTT.

The V call is TRBV6-5, the J call TRBJ1-6, with TRBD1 matching over 8 bases. The CDR3 is 14 amino acids. Per germline, CDR1 MNHEY and CDR2 SVGAGI. The V segment lost 2 bases and the J segment 7 bases; nucleotides outside the gene matches: 1. The CDR3 spells CASSYDRGNSPLHF. The CDR3 nucleotides are TGTGCCAGCAGTTACGACAGGGGCAATTCACCCCTCCACTTT.

This chain uses TRBV4-1 with TRBJ2-2; possibly TRBD2 for D (5 bases). Germline lookup yields CDR1 MGHRA and CDR2 YSYEKL. The V end lost 4 bases, the J end lost 6 bases, and 6 bases lay between the germline ends. CDR3 length: 12 residues. The CDR3 loop reads CASSRGAGELFF. DNA for the CDR3: TGCGCCAGCAGCCGGGGAGCCGGGGAGCTGTTTTTT.

The chain carries TRBV5-6 and TRBJ2-7, with D possibly being TRBD2 (5 bases). The CDR3 spans 13 residues. Germline lookup yields CDR1 SGHDT and CDR2 YYEEEE. Deletions cut 2 bases from V and 3 bases from J, with 9 bases between. The CDR3 is CASSFGDYYEQYF. In nucleotides, the CDR3 is TGTGCCAGCAGCTTCGGGGATTACTACGAGCAGTACTTC. Complete variable domain (other parts from reference TRBV5-6 and TRBJ2-7): DAGVTQSPTHLIKTRGQQVTLRCSPKSGHDTVSWYQQALGQGPQFIFQYYEEEERQRGNFPDRFSGHQFPNYSSELNVNALLLGDSALYLCASSFGDYYEQYFGPGTRLTVT.

The V call is TRBV28, the J call TRBJ1-2; D ambiguous. The V end lost 3 bases, the J end lost 8 bases, and 16 bases lay between the germline ends. CDR1 is MDHEN, CDR2 SYDVKM, per germline. The CDR3 is 14 amino acids. The CDR3 DNA sequence: TGTGCCAGCAGTTTGCCCTTAAGGGCTGAAGGCTACACCTTC. The encoded protein is CASSLPLRAEGYTF.

The chain links TRBV4-3 to TRBJ1-4; no definite D call. CDR1 LGHNA and CDR2 YSLEER come from the germline V gene. The V end lost 0 bases, the J end lost 8 bases, and 13 bases lay between the germline ends. The CDR3 totals 15 residues. The chain's CDR3 is CASSQDQGLVEKLFF. In DNA, the CDR3 is TGCGCCAGCAGCCAAGATCAAGGGTTGGTAGAAAAACTGTTTTTT.

The chain employs TRBV1 and TRBJ1-5; TRBD1, as called in the table, went unchecked against the DNA. TRBV1 is given as a pseudogene. The CDR3 sequence is 14 residues long. The CDR3 protein is CTSSQGQAVGPQHF. As DNA, the CDR3 is TGCACCAGCAGCCAAGGACAGGCCGTAGGGCCCCAGCATTTT.

The CDR3 DNA is TGTGCCAGCAGCAGTTCCCCTGGGTCCCATCAGCCCCAGCATTTT. This encodes CASSSSPGSHQPQHF. The rearrangement links TRBV5-6 to TRBJ1-5; D is unresolved. Trimming took 4 bases from V and 5 from J, leaving 16 bases between them. Looked up from germline, CDR1 is SGHDT and CDR2 is YYEEEE. This CDR3 is built from 15 residues.

The chain combines TRBV6-1 with TRBJ1-5; a possible D gene is TRBD1 (6 bases). The germline CDR1 and CDR2 sequences are MNHNS and SASEGT. Trimming shortened V by 0 bases and J by 2 bases, and 14 bases separated the two germline ends. The CDR3 length is 17 residues. This CDR3 is CASSEAGHPRGNQPQHF. In nucleotides, the CDR3 is TGTGCCAGCAGTGAAGCGGGACACCCTAGGGGCAATCAGCCCCAGCATTTT.

The chain joins TRBV7-6 to TRBJ2-3; D might be TRBD1 (5 bases). Deletions cut 1 base from V and 9 bases from J, with 11 bases between. Germline values: CDR1 SGHVS, CDR2 FNYEAQ. CDR3 size: 13 residues. In DNA form, the CDR3 reads TGTGCCAGCAGCTTAGGTCTTGGGGCAACGCAGTATTTT. It translates to CASSLGLGATQYF.

This chain connects TRBV5-1 to TRBJ1-3, with 7 bases that match TRBD1. Trimming at V came to 1 base and at J to 4 bases, leaving 17 bases not matched to a gene. The CDR3 has 19 amino acids. Germline values: CDR1 SGHRS, CDR2 YFSETQ. Here the CDR3 reads CASSLRPDREDLLGNTIYF. The CDR3 nucleotides are TGCGCCAGCAGCTTGCGCCCCGACAGGGAAGATCTTCTCGGAAACACCATATATTTT.

The chain links TRBV13 to TRBJ1-3; the D is unclear. CDR3 length equals 14 residues. Germline V gene lookup returns CDR1 PRHDT and CDR2 FYEKMQ (reference sequence). The germline V and J ends were trimmed by 0 bases and 5 bases, with 8 bases remaining between them. CDR3 loop: CASSLGQNRNTIYF. The CDR3, as DNA: TGTGCCAGCAGCTTAGGCCAGAATAGAAACACCATATATTTT.

V is TRBV7-9 and J is TRBJ1-1; TRBD1 is a possible D gene (6 bases). The CDR3 runs to 17 residues. In germline, CDR1 is SEHNR, CDR2 FQNEAQ (reference sequence). V lost 6 bases and J lost 1, with 21 bases in between. The DNA for the CDR3 is TGTGCCAGCAGGGCACCTCCAGGGGTGTTAGGGAACACTGAAGCTTTCTTT. Translating it yields CASRAPPGVLGNTEAFF.

J is TRBJ2-5 and V is TRBV28; TRBD2 matches at 15 bases. The V gene end was trimmed by 6 bases and the J gene end by 0 bases; junction bases not matched to a gene: 8. This CDR3 contains 18 residues. Germline-derived CDR1 and CDR2 are MDHEN and SYDVKM. CDR3 residues: CASSLGTSGRHYQETQYF. DNA of the CDR3: TGTGCCAGCAGCTTAGGGACTAGCGGGAGGCATTACCAAGAGACCCAGTACTTC.

This chain joins TRBV4-1 and TRBJ2-2, with 9 nucleotides matching TRBD2. Per germline, CDR1 MGHRA and CDR2 YSYEKL. The CDR3 is 15 amino acids. Losses at the gene ends were 2 bases for V and 2 bases for J; bases not matched to a gene: 0. The CDR3 DNA follows: TGCGCCAGCAGCCAACTAGCGGGAAACACCGGGGAGCTGTTTTTT. This codes for CASSQLAGNTGELFF.

The chain combines TRBV6-6 with TRBJ2-7; 8 bases align to TRBD2. The CDR3 length is 16 residues. With V trimmed by 6 bases and J by 2 bases, 12 bases remained unmatched. CDR1 MNHNY and CDR2 SVGAGI come from the germline V gene (reference sequence). The DNA of the CDR3 is TGTGCCAGCAGGCCCCGGGTTCCTAGCGGGCCCTACGAGCAGTACTTC. Residues: CASRPRVPSGPYEQYF.

V is TRBV7-9 and J is TRBJ2-5; a weak D match, TRBD2 (5 bases). The V end lost 7 bases, the J end lost 2 bases, and 14 bases lay between the germline ends. The CDR3 loop spans 14 amino acids. The germline CDR1 and CDR2 sequences are SEHNR and FQNEAQ (reference sequence). CDR3: CASTSGLPQETQYF. In DNA form, the CDR3 reads TGTGCCAGCACCTCCGGACTCCCTCAAGAGACCCAGTACTTC. Using reference TRBV7-9 and TRBJ2-5 for the parts outside the CDR3, the full variable domain is DTGVSQNPRHKITKRGQNVTFRCDPISEHNRLYWYRQTLGQGPEFLTYFQNEAQLEKSRLLSDRFSAERPKGSFSTLEIQRTEQGDSAMYLCASTSGLPQETQYFGPGTRLLVL.

This sequence joins TRBV5-8 and TRBJ1-1, with D possibly matching TRBD1 (6 bases). The ends were cut back, 5 bases at V and 5 bases at J, with 10 bases in the middle. CDR3 size: 12 residues. CDR1 SGHTS and CDR2 YDEGEE come from the germline V gene. The CDR3 loop is CASRQGGTEAFF. DNA of the CDR3: TGTGCCAGCAGACAGGGTGGAACTGAAGCTTTCTTT.

The CDR3 spells CASSRKGVTGSSTEAFF. Here the CDR3 DNA reads TGCGCCAGCAGCCGGAAAGGGGTTACAGGGTCGAGCACTGAAGCTTTCTTT. The chain links TRBV4-1 to TRBJ1-1; TRBD1 is a possible D gene (6 bases). Trimming left V 4 bases short and J 4 bases short, with 22 bases between. Germline V gene data show CDR1 as MGHRA and CDR2 as YSYEKL. The CDR3 has 17 residues.

V gene TRBV7-2 combines with J gene TRBJ2-7; D not certain. In germline, CDR1 is SGHTA, CDR2 FQGNSA. The ends were cut back, 5 bases at V and 4 bases at J, with 9 bases in the middle. CDR3 length: 12 amino acids. Here the CDR3 DNA reads TGTGCCAGCAGCCCCAATGATTACGAGCAGTACTTC. Amino acid sequence: CASSPNDYEQYF.

The rearrangement uses TRBV4-1 and TRBJ2-5, with D perhaps TRBD1 (6 bases). Germline V lookup: CDR1 MGHRA, CDR2 YSYEKL. Between the trimmed V and J ends, which lost 3 bases and 4 bases, there was a span of 15 bases. The length of the CDR3 is 15 residues. The DNA of the CDR3 is TGCGCCAGCAGCCATCCACCAGGGGCGGGAGAGACCCAGTACTTC. Translation: CASSHPPGAGETQYF.

The chain has TRBV9 and TRBJ1-5; D perhaps matches TRBD1 (6 bases). Germline V gives CDR1 SGDLS, CDR2 YYNGEE. Trimming took 0 bases from V and 0 from J, leaving 25 bases between them. The CDR3 length is 21 residues. CDR3 in amino acids: CASSVEGQTGPEPYSNQPQHF. The DNA of the CDR3 is TGTGCCAGCAGCGTAGAGGGGCAGACAGGCCCAGAACCGTATAGCAATCAGCCCCAGCATTTT.

J is TRBJ2-2 and V is TRBV7-2; TRBD2 is a possible D gene (6 bases). The ends were cut back, 2 bases at V and 5 bases at J, with 15 bases in the middle. Germline V lookup: CDR1 SGHTA, CDR2 FQGNSA. This CDR3 comprises 16 residues. The CDR3 nucleotides are TGTGCCAGCAGCTTACTGGGGGGAGGAGCAACCGGGGAGCTGTTTTTT. It is translated as CASSLLGGGATGELFF.

This sequence joins TRBV29-1 and TRBJ2-7, with D maybe TRBD1 (6 bases). Germline CDR1 reads SQVTM; CDR2 reads ANQGSEA. This CDR3 is 14 amino acids long. The V end was cut by 6 bases, the J end by 2 bases, with 17 bases between. CDR3 bases: TGCAGCGTGGCGACAGGTACCTTTACCTACGAGCAGTACTTC. Its protein is CSVATGTFTYEQYF.

The chain joins TRBV4-1 to TRBJ1-2; D not resolved. CDR1 MGHRA and CDR2 YSYEKL come from the germline V gene. Trimming stripped 6 bases from V and 4 bases from J, with 15 bases between. This CDR3 has 14 residues. CDR3 bases: TGCGCCAGCAGGAGCGTGAGGGCAAGCTATGGCTACACCTTC. Residues: CASRSVRASYGYTF.

This clone was recorded only once. V is TRBV15 and J is TRBJ2-1, with TRBD2 matching 7 bases. The CDR3 spans 16 residues. Trimming removed 8 bases from V and 2 bases from J; junction bases left unmatched: 12. Looked up from germline, CDR1 is LNHNV and CDR2 is YYDKDF (reference sequence). The CDR3 nucleotides read TGTGCCACCTGTGGGGCTAGCGGTTCTGCCTACAATGAGCAGTTCTTC. Its protein product is CATCGASGSAYNEQFF.

The rearrangement uses TRBV29-1 and TRBJ1-1; perhaps TRBD1 as D (5 bases). CDR1 is SQVTM and CDR2 is ANQGSEA in the germline V gene. V was cut by 2 bases and J by 11 bases, with 18 bases left in between. CDR3 length equals 13 residues. Written as DNA, the CDR3 is TGCAGCGTTGAAAGAGGGACTCTTAAGGAGGCTTTCTTT. This codes for CSVERGTLKEAFF.